Listed below are T cell receptor beta chains from one sample, sequenced in a study of blood T cell repertoires in COVID-19. Measured with immunoSEQ multiplex PCR; TCRdb has only the in-frame clones, and not every one. In the table there are roughly 350,000 clones, roughly nine tenths of which are singletons. The sample was PBMCs or T cells enriched from blood (not recorded which). The receptors come from a woman in her twenties or thirties who had recovered from COVID-19. Both conserved end residues are part of each CDR3. Fields, in order: CDR3 DNA, CDR3 protein, D gene, J gene, CDR3 length, V gene. A D gene is named only where the DNA matches it firmly.

DNA: TGTGCCAGCAGCCCGGGACTGTCCTCTGGAAACACCATATATTTT
CDR3: CASSPGLSSGNTIYF
D: -
J: TRBJ1-3
length: 15
V: TRBV5-4

DNA: TGTGCCAGCAGCCAAGAGGGCTTTGGTGGCTACACCTTC
CDR3: CASSQEGFGGYTF
D: -
J: TRBJ1-2
length: 13
V: TRBV3-1/TRBV3-2

DNA: TGTGCCAGCAGCCCTCCCCTCGGGGGGCGGGAGCAGTACTTC
CDR3: CASSPPLGGREQYF
D: -
J: TRBJ2-7
length: 14
V: TRBV9

DNA: TGCGCCAGCAGCAATAGCGGCACCTACGAGCAGTACTTC
CDR3: CASSNSGTYEQYF
D: -
J: TRBJ2-7
length: 13
V: TRBV5-1

DNA: TGTGCCAGCAGCTCATACAAACATGGCGGAGAAAATGAGCAGTTCTTC
CDR3: CASSSYKHGGENEQFF
D: -
J: TRBJ2-1
length: 16
V: TRBV11-1

DNA: TGTGCCAGCAGCCACAACGGAGCGGGTGGGAACACCATATATTTT
CDR3: CASSHNGAGGNTIYF
D: -
J: TRBJ1-3
length: 15
V: TRBV7-6

DNA: TGTGCCAGCAGTTCGTCCGGGACAGGATTAGGCGATGAGCAGTTCTTC
CDR3: CASSSSGTGLGDEQFF
D: TRBD1
J: TRBJ2-1
length: 16
V: TRBV27

DNA: TGTGCCAGCAGCAGCAGGGTTGGCAATCAGCCCCAGCATTTT
CDR3: CASSSRVGNQPQHF
D: -
J: TRBJ1-5
length: 14
V: TRBV7-2

DNA: TGTGCCAGCGCACGGGACAGGGCTCAGCCCCAGCATTTT
CDR3: CASARDRAQPQHF
D: TRBD1
J: TRBJ1-5
length: 13
V: TRBV11-2

DNA: TGCGCCAGCAGCCAAGTTGTCACCGGGATAAGTGGGGCCAACGTCCTGACTTTC
CDR3: CASSQVVTGISGANVLTF
D: -
J: TRBJ2-6
length: 18
V: TRBV4-1

DNA: TGTGCCAGCAGCGTTGTAAGGGCGCGGGGGAAATTCTTC
CDR3: CASSVVRARGKFF
D: TRBD2
J: TRBJ2-1
length: 13
V: TRBV7-9